The 7 T cell receptor beta chains below come from one sample, sequenced in a study of OX40 agonist ivuxolimab in advanced cancers. The library was produced with the immunoSEQ multiplex PCR assay. TCRdb's version of the immuneACCESS table is confined to in-frame rearrangements and falls short of the full clone set. An unresolved V gene accounts for under half of the shortfall where checked; the remainder is of unknown origin. For this sample there are some 100,000 clones; 90% appear just once. The top ten clonotypes cover 0.25% to 0.35% of the sample. Source: CD4+ or CD8+ T cells sorted from blood, taken in a trial of the OX40 agonist ivuxolimab. These receptors were collected from an adult with an advanced solid tumor such as melanoma, head and neck, liver or kidney cancer.

The genes are TRBV2 and TRBJ1-5, with a weak D call TRBD1 (5 bases). Trimming pared 5 bases from V and 1 base from J, leaving 12 bases between. CDR1 and CDR2 from the germline V gene are SNHLY and FYNNEI. CDR3 length equals 15 residues. As DNA, the CDR3 is TGTGCCAGCAGTCGGGACGTAGGGAGCAATCAGCCCCAGCATTTT. Protein sequence: CASSRDVGSNQPQHF.

The V and J genes are TRBV5-1 and TRBJ1-1, with 8 positions matching TRBD1. The CDR3 loop spans 15 amino acids. Trimming took 1 base from V and 1 from J; bases not matched to a gene: 3. From germline, CDR1 is SGHRS and CDR2 YFSETQ. CDR3 residues: CASSLYRGENTEAFF. The CDR3 bases are TGCGCCAGCAGCTTGTACAGGGGGGAGAACACTGAAGCTTTCTTT.

The V call is TRBV29-1, the J call TRBJ2-2; either TRBD1 or TRBD2 may supply D (6 bases each). Trimming removed 4 bases from V and 8 bases from J, with 17 bases in between. This CDR3 comprises 14 residues. CDR1 and CDR2 (germline): SQVTM, ANQGSEA. The CDR3 DNA follows: TGCAGCGTTGTTGACAGCCGGGGGCTTGGGGAGCTGTTTTTT. Residues: CSVVDSRGLGELFF.

This sequence joins TRBV18 and TRBJ2-2; TRBD2 agrees at 10 bases. The germline gives CDR1 KGHSH, CDR2 LQKENI. V shed 3 bases, J shed 1 base, and the junction held 2 bases outside the gene matches. The CDR3 is 16 residues long. The CDR3 spells CASSPWTSGNTGELFF. The CDR3 nucleotides are TGTGCCAGCTCACCCTGGACTAGCGGGAACACCGGGGAGCTGTTTTTT.

The V gene is TRBV20-1, the J gene TRBJ1-2; D is ambiguous. The germline CDR1 and CDR2 sequences are DFQATT and SNEGSKA (reference sequence). V lost 4 bases and J 5 bases, leaving 8 bases between the germline ends. The CDR3 runs 11 residues. CDR3 in DNA: TGCAGTGCTACGGGCCCGTATGGCTACACCTTC. It translates to CSATGPYGYTF.

The chain combines TRBV11-2 with TRBJ2-5, with 7 bases that match TRBD2. CDR1 is SGHAT and CDR2 is FQNNGV in the germline V gene. The trim removed 1 base at V and 1 base at J, leaving 6 bases unmatched. The CDR3 consists of 16 residues. This CDR3 is CASSLATGTIQETQYF. The CDR3, as DNA: TGTGCCAGCAGCTTAGCAACCGGGACTATCCAAGAGACCCAGTACTTC.

Only one count was recorded for this clone. The V call is TRBV7-2, the J call TRBJ2-1; TRBD1 matches at 8 bases. The length of the CDR3 is 13 residues. Looked up from germline, CDR1 is SGHTA and CDR2 is FQGNSA. After removal of 5 bases from V and 9 bases from J, the junction contained 6 bases not matched to a gene. The CDR3 DNA sequence: TGTGCCAGCAGCAAGGACAGGGTATTTGAGCAGTTCTTC. Its translation is CASSKDRVFEQFF.